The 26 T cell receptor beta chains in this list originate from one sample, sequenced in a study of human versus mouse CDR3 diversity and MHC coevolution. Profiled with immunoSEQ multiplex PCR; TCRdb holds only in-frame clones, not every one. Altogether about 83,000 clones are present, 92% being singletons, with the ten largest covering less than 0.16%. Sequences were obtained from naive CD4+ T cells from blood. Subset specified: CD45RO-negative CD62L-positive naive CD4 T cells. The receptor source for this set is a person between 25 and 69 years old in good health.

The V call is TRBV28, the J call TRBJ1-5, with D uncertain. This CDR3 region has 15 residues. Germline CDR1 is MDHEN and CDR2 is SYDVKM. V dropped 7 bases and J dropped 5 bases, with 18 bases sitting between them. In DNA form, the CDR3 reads TGTGCCAGCACCGTAAGAGGGAAGGTTGATCAGCCCCAGCATTTT. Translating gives CASTVRGKVDQPQHF.

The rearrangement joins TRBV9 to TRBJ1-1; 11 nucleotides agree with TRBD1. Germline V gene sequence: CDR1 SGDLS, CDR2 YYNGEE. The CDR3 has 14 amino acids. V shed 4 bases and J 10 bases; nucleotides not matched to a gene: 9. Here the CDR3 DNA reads TGTGCCAGCAGCCCCGGACAGGGGGCGCGAGGAGCTTTCTTT. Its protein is CASSPGQGARGAFF.

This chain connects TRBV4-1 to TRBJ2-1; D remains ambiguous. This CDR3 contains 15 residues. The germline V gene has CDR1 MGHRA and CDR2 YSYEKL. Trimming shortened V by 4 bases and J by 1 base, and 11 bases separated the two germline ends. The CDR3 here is CASSPLSGSYNEQFF. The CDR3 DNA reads TGCGCCAGCAGCCCACTAAGTGGGTCCTACAATGAGCAGTTCTTC.

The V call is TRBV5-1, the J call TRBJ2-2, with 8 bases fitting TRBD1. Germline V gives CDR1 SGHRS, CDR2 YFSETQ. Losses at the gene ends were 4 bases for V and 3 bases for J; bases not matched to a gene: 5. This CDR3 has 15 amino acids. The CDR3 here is CASSVGQGDTGELFF. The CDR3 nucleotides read TGCGCCAGCAGCGTAGGACAGGGCGACACCGGGGAGCTGTTTTTT.

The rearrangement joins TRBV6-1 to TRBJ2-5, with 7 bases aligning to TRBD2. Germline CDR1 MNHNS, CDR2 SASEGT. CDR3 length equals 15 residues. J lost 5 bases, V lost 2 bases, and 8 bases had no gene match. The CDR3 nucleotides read TGTGCCAGCAGTGAAAGGGCGGGGGTTTCGGAGACCCAGTACTTC. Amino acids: CASSERAGVSETQYF.

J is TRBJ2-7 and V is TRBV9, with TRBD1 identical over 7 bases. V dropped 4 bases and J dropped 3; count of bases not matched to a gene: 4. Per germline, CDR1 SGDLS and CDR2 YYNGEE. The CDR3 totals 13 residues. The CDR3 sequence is CASSTRTGYEQYF. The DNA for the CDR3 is TGTGCCAGCAGCACCAGGACAGGCTACGAGCAGTACTTC.

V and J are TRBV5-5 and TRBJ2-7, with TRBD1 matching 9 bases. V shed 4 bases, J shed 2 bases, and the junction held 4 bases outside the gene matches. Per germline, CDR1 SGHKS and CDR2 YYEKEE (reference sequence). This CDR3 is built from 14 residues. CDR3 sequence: CASSGQGTPYEQYF. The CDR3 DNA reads TGTGCCAGCAGCGGACAGGGGACTCCCTACGAGCAGTACTTC.

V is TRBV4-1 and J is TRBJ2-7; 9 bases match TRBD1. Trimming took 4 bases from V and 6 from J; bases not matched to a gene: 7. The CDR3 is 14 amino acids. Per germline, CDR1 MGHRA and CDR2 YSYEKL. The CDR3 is CASSRPGQGTEQYF. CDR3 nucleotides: TGCGCCAGCAGCCGCCCGGGACAGGGCACCGAGCAGTACTTC.

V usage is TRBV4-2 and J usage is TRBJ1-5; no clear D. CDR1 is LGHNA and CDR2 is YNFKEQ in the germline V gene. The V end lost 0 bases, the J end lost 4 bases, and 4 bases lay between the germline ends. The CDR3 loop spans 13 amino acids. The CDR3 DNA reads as TGTGCCAGCAGCCAAGAGGAGAATCAGCCCCAGCATTTT. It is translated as CASSQEENQPQHF.

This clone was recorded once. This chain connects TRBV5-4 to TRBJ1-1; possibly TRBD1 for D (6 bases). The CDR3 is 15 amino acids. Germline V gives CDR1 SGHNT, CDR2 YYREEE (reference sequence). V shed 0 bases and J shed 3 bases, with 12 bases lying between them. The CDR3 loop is CASSLGDRLYTEAFF. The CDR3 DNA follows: TGTGCCAGCAGCTTGGGCGACAGGCTGTACACTGAAGCTTTCTTT.

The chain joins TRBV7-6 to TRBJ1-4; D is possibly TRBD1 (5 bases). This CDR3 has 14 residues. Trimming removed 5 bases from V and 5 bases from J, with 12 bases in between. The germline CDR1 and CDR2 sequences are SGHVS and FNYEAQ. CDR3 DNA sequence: TGTGCCAGCAGCCCCAGGGCAGTCAATGAAAAACTGTTTTTT. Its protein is CASSPRAVNEKLFF.

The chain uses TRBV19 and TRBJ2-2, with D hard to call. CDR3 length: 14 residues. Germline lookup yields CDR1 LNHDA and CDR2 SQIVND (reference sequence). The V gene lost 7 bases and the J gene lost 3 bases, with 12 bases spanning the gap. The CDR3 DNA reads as TGTGCCAGTACCCTGAACAGAGACACCGGGGAGCTGTTTTTT. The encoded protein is CASTLNRDTGELFF.

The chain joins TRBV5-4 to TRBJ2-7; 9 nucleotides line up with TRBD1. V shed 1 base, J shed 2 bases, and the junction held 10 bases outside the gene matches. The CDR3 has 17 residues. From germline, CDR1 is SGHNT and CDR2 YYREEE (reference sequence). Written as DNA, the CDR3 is TGTGCCAGCAGCTTGAATGGGGGGACAGGGTTTCCCTACGAGCAGTACTTC. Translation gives CASSLNGGTGFPYEQYF.

CDR3 protein: CAWTALAGGYEQYF. CDR3 coding DNA: TGTGCCTGGACGGCTTTGGCGGGAGGCTACGAGCAGTACTTC. The rearrangement joins TRBV30 to TRBJ2-7; TRBD2 aligns across 8 bases. CDR1 and CDR2 (germline): GTSNPN, SVGIG (reference sequence). The CDR3 loop spans 14 amino acids. J gave up 3 bases and V 4 bases, and 8 bases lay outside the gene matches.

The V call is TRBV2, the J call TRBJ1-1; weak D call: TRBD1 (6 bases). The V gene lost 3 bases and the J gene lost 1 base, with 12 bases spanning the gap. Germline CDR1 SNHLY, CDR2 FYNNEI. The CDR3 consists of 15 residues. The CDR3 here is CASSDGGQRNTEAFF. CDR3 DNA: TGTGCCAGCAGTGACGGGGGGCAAAGGAACACTGAAGCTTTCTTT.

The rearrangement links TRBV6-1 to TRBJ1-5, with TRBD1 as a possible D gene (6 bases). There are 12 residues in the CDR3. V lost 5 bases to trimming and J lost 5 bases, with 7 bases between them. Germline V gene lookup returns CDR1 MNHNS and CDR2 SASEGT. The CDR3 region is CASSQGHQPQHF. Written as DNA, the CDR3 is TGTGCCAGCAGTCAGGGGCATCAGCCCCAGCATTTT.

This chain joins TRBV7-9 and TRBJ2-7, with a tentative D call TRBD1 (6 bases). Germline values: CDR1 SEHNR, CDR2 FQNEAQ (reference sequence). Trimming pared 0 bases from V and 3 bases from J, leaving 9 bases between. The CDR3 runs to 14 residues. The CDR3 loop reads CASSLAGQDYEQYF. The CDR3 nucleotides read TGTGCCAGCAGCTTAGCGGGACAAGACTACGAGCAGTACTTC. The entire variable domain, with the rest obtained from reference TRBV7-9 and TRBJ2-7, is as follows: DTGVSQNPRHKITKRGQNVTFRCDPISEHNRLYWYRQTLGQGPEFLTYFQNEAQLEKSRLLSDRFSAERPKGSFSTLEIQRTEQGDSAMYLCASSLAGQDYEQYFGPGTRLTVT.

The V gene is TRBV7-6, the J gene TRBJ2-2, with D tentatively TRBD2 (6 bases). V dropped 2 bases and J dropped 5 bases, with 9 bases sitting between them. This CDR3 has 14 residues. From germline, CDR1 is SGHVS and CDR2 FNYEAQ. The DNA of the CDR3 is TGTGCCAGCAGCTTAACTAGCTTAACCGGGGAGCTGTTTTTT. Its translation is CASSLTSLTGELFF.

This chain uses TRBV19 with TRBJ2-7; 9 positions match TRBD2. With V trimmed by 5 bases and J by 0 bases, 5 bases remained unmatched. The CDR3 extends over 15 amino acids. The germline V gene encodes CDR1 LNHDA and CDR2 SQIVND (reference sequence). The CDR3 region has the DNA TGTGCCAGTAGTGTAGCGGGAGCGACCTCCTACGAGCAGTACTTC. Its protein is CASSVAGATSYEQYF.

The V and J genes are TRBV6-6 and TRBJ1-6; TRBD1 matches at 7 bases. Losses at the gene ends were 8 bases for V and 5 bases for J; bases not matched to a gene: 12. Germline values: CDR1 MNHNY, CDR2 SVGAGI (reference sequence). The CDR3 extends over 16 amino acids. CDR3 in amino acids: CASARSRDSHNSPLHF. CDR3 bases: TGTGCCAGCGCCAGAAGCCGGGACAGCCATAATTCACCCCTCCACTTT.

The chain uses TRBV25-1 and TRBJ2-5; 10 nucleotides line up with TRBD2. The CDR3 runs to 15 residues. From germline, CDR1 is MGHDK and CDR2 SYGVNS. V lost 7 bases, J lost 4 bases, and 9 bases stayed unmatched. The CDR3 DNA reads TGTGCCAGCAACCCGACCTCTAGCGGGGGAGAGACCCAGTACTTC. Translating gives CASNPTSSGGETQYF.

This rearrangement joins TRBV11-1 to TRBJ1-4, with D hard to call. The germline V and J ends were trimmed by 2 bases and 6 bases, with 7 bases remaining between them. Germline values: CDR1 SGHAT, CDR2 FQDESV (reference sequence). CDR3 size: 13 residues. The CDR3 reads CASSLSHDEKLFF. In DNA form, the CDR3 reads TGTGCCAGCAGCTTATCACATGATGAAAAACTGTTTTTT.

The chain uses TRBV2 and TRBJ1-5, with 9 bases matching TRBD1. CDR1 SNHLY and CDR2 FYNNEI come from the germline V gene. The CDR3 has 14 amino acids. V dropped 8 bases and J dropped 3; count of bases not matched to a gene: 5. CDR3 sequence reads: CASSTQGANQPQHF. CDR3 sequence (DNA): TGTGCCAGCTCAACACAGGGGGCCAATCAGCCCCAGCATTTT.

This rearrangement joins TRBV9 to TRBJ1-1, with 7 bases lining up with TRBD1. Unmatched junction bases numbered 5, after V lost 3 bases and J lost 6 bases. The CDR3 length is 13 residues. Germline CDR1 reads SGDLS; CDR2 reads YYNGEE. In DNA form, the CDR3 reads TGTGCCAGCAGCGGCAGGGGGGAGGCTGAAGCTTTCTTT. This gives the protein CASSGRGEAEAFF.

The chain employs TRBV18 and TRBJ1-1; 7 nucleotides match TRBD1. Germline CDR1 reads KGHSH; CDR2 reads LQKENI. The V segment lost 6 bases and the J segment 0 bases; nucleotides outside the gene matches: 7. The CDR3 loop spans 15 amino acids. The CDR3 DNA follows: TGTGCCAGCTCGCCCACAGGGGTAATGAACACTGAAGCTTTCTTT. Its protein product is CASSPTGVMNTEAFF.

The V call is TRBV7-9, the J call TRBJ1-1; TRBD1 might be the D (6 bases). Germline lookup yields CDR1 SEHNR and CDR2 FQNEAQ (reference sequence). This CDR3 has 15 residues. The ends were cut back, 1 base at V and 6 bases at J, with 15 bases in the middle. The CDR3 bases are TGTGCCAGCAGCTTAGTAGAGGACAGTCGTGCTGAAGCTTTCTTT. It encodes CASSLVEDSRAEAFF.